This TCR beta chain comes out of a study of blood T cell repertoires in COVID-19. Study-level information: PBMCs, B-cell-depleted T cells, or T cells provided the cDNA or gDNA that made up the material.

V gave up 7 bases and J gave up 14 bases, with 20 bases separating them. Looked up from germline, CDR1 is ENHRY and CDR2 is SYGVKD. The CDR3 is 13 residues long. Sequenced by immunoSEQ multiplex PCR; TCRdb stores in-frame clones only, minus some. In the table there are roughly 79,000 clones, roughly 80% of which are singletons. Sample: peripheral blood. The chain joins TRBV10-3 to TRBJ1-4; D perhaps matches TRBD1 (5 bases). This TCR was sampled from a man aged 60 to 69 with active or convalescent COVID-19. The CDR3: CAIKEGLNNLLFF. In DNA form, the CDR3 reads TGTGCCATCAAGGAGGGGTTAAATAACTTGCTGTTTTTT.